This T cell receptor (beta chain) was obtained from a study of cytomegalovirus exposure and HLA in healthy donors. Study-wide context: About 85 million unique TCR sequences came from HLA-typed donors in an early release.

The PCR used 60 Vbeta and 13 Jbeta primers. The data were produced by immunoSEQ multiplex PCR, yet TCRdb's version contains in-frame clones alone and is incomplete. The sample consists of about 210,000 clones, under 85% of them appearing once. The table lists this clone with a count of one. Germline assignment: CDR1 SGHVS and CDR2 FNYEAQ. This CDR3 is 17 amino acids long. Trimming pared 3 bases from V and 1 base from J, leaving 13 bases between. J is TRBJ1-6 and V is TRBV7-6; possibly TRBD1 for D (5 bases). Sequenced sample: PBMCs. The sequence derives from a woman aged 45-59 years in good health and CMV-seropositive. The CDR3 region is CASSLGRGGSYNSPLHF. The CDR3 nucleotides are TGTGCCAGCAGCTTGGGACGGGGGGGGTCCTATAATTCACCCCTCCACTTT.